The rows below give T cell receptor beta chains drawn from one sample of a study of CD8+ T cells in alopecia areata. TCRdb's copy holds only in-frame clones and misses some; the assay was immunoSEQ multiplex PCR. The data show some 130,000 clones, with about 50% seen just once and around 0.44% held by the top ten. The specimen comprised CD4+ T cells sorted from blood, sampled at week 4, from a patient treated with tofacitinib. These receptors all stem from a human donor with alopecia areata. The CDR3 runs from the conserved cysteine through the conserved F or W. D genes are given only for firm matches. Where a row states a size, it is once, few, many or the class of an expanded clone; other rows omit it.

abundance	v_gene	j_gene	d_gene	CDR3aa	CDR3nt
-	TRBV30	TRBJ2-5	-	CAWSLRETQYF	TGTGCCTGGAGTCTCCGGGAGACCCAGTACTTC
few	TRBV19	TRBJ1-2	-	CASRTGTTRYGYTF	TGTGCCAGTAGGACCGGGACAACTCGCTATGGCTACACCTTC
-	TRBV30	TRBJ2-3	-	CAWEGKRRSDTQYF	TGTGCCTGGGAGGGTAAGCGGAGATCAGATACGCAGTATTTT
-	TRBV29-1	TRBJ1-3	-	CSAIDARGNTIYF	TGCAGCGCCATTGACGCCAGGGGAAACACCATATATTTT
-	TRBV27	TRBJ1-1	-	CASSLTMNTEAFF	TGTGCCAGCAGTTTAACCATGAACACTGAAGCTTTCTTT
-	TRBV30	TRBJ1-3	-	CAWSVRGWGSSGNTIYF	TGTGCCTGGAGTGTACGAGGATGGGGCTCCTCTGGAAACACCATATATTTT
-	TRBV7-9	TRBJ1-1	-	CASSLTGHMNTEAFF	TGTGCCAGCAGCTTGACGGGACACATGAACACTGAAGCTTTCTTT
-	TRBV18	TRBJ2-7	-	CASSPGGTGREQYF	TGTGCCAGCTCACCCGGGGGGACAGGAAGGGAGCAGTACTTC
-	TRBV25-1	TRBJ1-1	-	CASSENLGGPRVGAFF	TGTGCCAGCAGTGAAAACTTAGGGGGTCCTCGTGTTGGAGCTTTCTTT
-	TRBV29-1	TRBJ1-1	-	CSGGQLNTEAFF	TGCAGCGGCGGACAGTTGAACACTGAAGCTTTCTTT
-	TRBV5-6	TRBJ1-1	TRBD1	CASSLAIGTGDTEAFF	TGTGCCAGCAGCTTGGCGATTGGGACAGGGGACACTGAAGCTTTCTTT
once	TRBV29-1	TRBJ2-6	-	CSVGASGANVLTF	TGCAGCGTTGGAGCGAGCGGGGCCAACGTCCTGACTTTC
-	TRBV2	TRBJ1-2	-	CASSEGTVNYGYTF	TGTGCCAGCAGTGAAGGTACAGTTAACTATGGCTACACCTTC
-	TRBV5-4	TRBJ2-1	-	CASSLGQPIYNEQFF	TGTGCCAGCAGCCTTGGACAGCCAATCTACAATGAGCAGTTCTTC
-	TRBV5-4	TRBJ1-2	-	CASSPPTGTSYGYTF	TGTGCCAGCAGCCCCCCTACAGGGACCAGCTATGGCTACACCTTC
-	TRBV10-2	TRBJ2-5	TRBD1	CASKVGTGGETQYF	TGCGCCAGCAAGGTGGGGACAGGTGGGGAGACCCAGTACTTC
once	TRBV5-1	TRBJ2-7	-	CASSLVLGDYHF	TGCGCCAGCAGCTTGGTACTAGGTGACTACCACTTC
-	TRBV6-4	TRBJ1-2	-	CASKLDGIGAYGYTF	TGTGCCAGCAAACTGGACGGCATTGGGGCCTATGGCTACACCTTC
-	TRBV25-1	TRBJ1-2	-	CASSWAFNYGYTF	TGTGCCAGCAGTTGGGCCTTTAACTATGGCTACACCTTC
few	TRBV5-4	TRBJ2-5	TRBD2	CASSPMKAGGKETQYF	TGTGCCAGCAGCCCGATGAAGGCGGGGGGGAAAGAGACCCAGTACTTC
-	TRBV6-5	TRBJ2-3	TRBD2	CASNPRGAGVDTQYF	TGTGCCAGCAATCCGCGGGGGGCGGGAGTAGATACGCAGTATTTT
few	TRBV6-5	TRBJ2-7	TRBD2	CASSYSGSGGAHEQYF	TGTGCCAGCAGTTACTCAGGCAGCGGGGGGGCCCACGAGCAGTACTTC
-	TRBV14	TRBJ1-2	-	CASSPGGPDYGYTF	TGTGCCAGCAGCCCTGGAGGGCCAGACTATGGCTACACCTTC
once	TRBV5-1	TRBJ1-2	TRBD1	CASSRDRGSNYGYTF	TGCGCCAGCAGTCGTGACAGGGGGTCCAACTATGGCTACACCTTC
-	TRBV7-8	TRBJ2-2	TRBD2	CASSLLAGGGGELFF	TGTGCCAGCAGCTTGTTAGCGGGAGGTGGCGGGGAGCTGTTTTTT
-	TRBV7-8	TRBJ1-2	TRBD1	CASSLGQDHYGYTF	TGTGCCAGCAGCCTCGGACAGGACCACTATGGCTACACCTTC
-	TRBV29-1	TRBJ2-7	-	CSVERAGNEQYF	TGCAGCGTTGAACGGGCCGGTAACGAGCAGTACTTC
few	TRBV7-9	TRBJ2-7	-	CASSLDSGSDEQYF	TGTGCCAGCAGCTTAGATTCGGGATCCGACGAGCAGTACTTC
-	TRBV18	TRBJ2-5	TRBD1	CASSPPSQGAKETQYF	TGTGCCAGCTCACCACCCTCCCAGGGGGCTAAAGAGACCCAGTACTTC
few	TRBV2	TRBJ1-4	TRBD1	CASSDRTGQEKLFF	TGTGCCAGCAGTGACCGGACAGGTCAGGAAAAACTGTTTTTT
-	TRBV13	TRBJ1-4	TRBD1	CASSLRQGGEKLFF	TGTGCCAGCAGCTTACGACAGGGTGGTGAAAAACTGTTTTTT
few	TRBV6-5	TRBJ1-1	-	CASSYSSNRRREKAFF	TGTGCCAGCAGTTACTCGAGTAATCGTAGGAGGGAGAAAGCTTTCTTT
-	TRBV6-6	TRBJ1-6	-	CASRRTDNSPLHF	TGTGCCAGCAGAAGGACAGATAATTCACCCCTCCACTTT
few	TRBV30	TRBJ2-7	TRBD2	CAWSRSGVSYEQYF	TGTGCCTGGAGTCGTAGCGGGGTCTCCTACGAGCAGTACTTC
-	TRBV27	TRBJ2-7	TRBD2	CASRATSAVYEQYF	TGTGCCAGCAGGGCGACTAGCGCGGTCTACGAGCAGTACTTC
-	TRBV18	TRBJ2-5	TRBD1	CASSVGQGKETQYF	TGTGCCAGCTCAGTGGGACAGGGGAAGGAGACCCAGTACTTC
few	TRBV19	TRBJ1-4	-	CASSILGSNEKLFF	TGTGCCAGTAGTATTCTGGGGAGCAATGAAAAACTGTTTTTT
-	TRBV5-4	TRBJ1-1	-	CASSLGHSGASTEAFF	TGTGCCAGCAGCTTGGGGCACAGCGGAGCCAGTACTGAAGCTTTCTTT
-	TRBV29-1	TRBJ1-3	-	CSVEGRASGNTIYF	TGCAGCGTTGAAGGTCGTGCCTCTGGAAACACCATATATTTT
-	TRBV5-1	TRBJ1-2	-	CASSFGGIERTLPTDYGYTF	TGCGCCAGCAGCTTTGGAGGGATCGAAAGGACACTCCCCACGGACTATGGCTACACCTTC
few	TRBV5-6	TRBJ1-2	TRBD1	CASSAGTGVLYGYTF	TGTGCCAGCAGCGCCGGGACAGGCGTTTTATATGGCTACACCTTC
-	TRBV11-3	TRBJ2-1	-	CASSRGGEFSYNEQFF	TGTGCCAGCAGCCGAGGCGGGGAGTTTTCCTACAATGAGCAGTTCTTC
medium-sized	TRBV19	TRBJ2-2	-	CASSMRENTGELFF	TGTGCCAGTAGTATGAGGGAGAACACCGGGGAGCTGTTTTTT
-	TRBV19	TRBJ1-1	-	CASSMVGRGATEAFF	TGTGCCAGTAGTATGGTCGGCAGGGGTGCCACTGAAGCTTTCTTT
-	TRBV7-9	TRBJ2-7	TRBD1	CASSLTGGESYEQYF	TGTGCCAGCAGCTTGACAGGGGGGGAGTCCTACGAGCAGTACTTC
-	TRBV11-2	TRBJ2-1	-	CASSLGGTANEQFF	TGTGCCAGCAGCTTAGGGGGGACGGCGAATGAGCAGTTCTTC